The next 19 T cell receptor beta chains were all read from a single sample in a study of shared clonotypes between healthy human individuals. The naive CD8 fraction comprised CD45RO-negative cells positively selected for CCR7 and excluded terminally differentiated effector memory CD45RA+ cells. Produced via immunoSEQ multiplex PCR; TCRdb's table is partial and in-frame only. The sample contains a few million clones, roughly 95% of which appear only once. Sequences were obtained from naive CD8+ T cells from PBMCs. The receptors originated from a young man in good health. Some clones in this sample may be carry-over from other donors' samples.

The V gene is TRBV4-3, the J gene TRBJ2-1; no reliable D call. The V end lost 0 bases, the J end lost 0 bases, and 15 bases lay between the germline ends. CDR1 LGHNA and CDR2 YSLEER come from the germline V gene. This CDR3 contains 18 residues. CDR3 DNA sequence: TGCGCCAGCAGCCAAGACCCGGCCGGGTTTAGCTCCTACAATGAGCAGTTCTTC. Amino acids: CASSQDPAGFSSYNEQFF.

The chain joins TRBV9 to TRBJ2-5, with D maybe TRBD2 (5 bases). The CDR3 is made up of 14 amino acids. The germline gives CDR1 SGDLS, CDR2 YYNGEE. Trimming removed 4 bases at V and 5 bases at J, with 15 bases between. The CDR3: CASSPQSLGETQYF. The CDR3 coding sequence is TGTGCCAGCAGCCCCCAGTCACTAGGGGAGACCCAGTACTTC.

CDR3 nucleotides: TGTGCCATCAGTGACGACAGTGGAAACACCATATATTTT. It is translated as CAISDDSGNTIYF. This sequence joins TRBV10-3 and TRBJ1-3, with a tentative D call TRBD1 (5 bases). CDR1 and CDR2 (germline): ENHRY, SYGVKD. Trimming removed 3 bases at V and 3 bases at J, with 6 bases between. The CDR3 sequence is 13 residues long.

The chain employs TRBV28 and TRBJ2-7; 10 bases agree with TRBD1. V dropped 7 bases and J dropped 7; count of bases not matched to a gene: 7. Germline V gene lookup returns CDR1 MDHEN and CDR2 SYDVKM. The length of the CDR3 is 13 residues. Here the CDR3 reads CASNDRGLGEQYF. CDR3 DNA: TGTGCCAGCAACGACAGGGGGCTGGGGGAGCAGTACTTC. The whole variable domain, remainder taken from reference TRBV28 and TRBJ2-7, is DVKVTQSSRYLVKRTGEKVFLECVQDMDHENMFWYRQDPGLGLRLIYFSYDVKMKEKGDIPEGYSVSREKKERFSLILESASTNQTSMYLCASNDRGLGEQYFGPGTRLTVT.

The DNA of the CDR3 is TGTGCCAGCAGCAGACCGGGACAGGGGGTAGATGAGCAGTTCTTC. It specifies CASSRPGQGVDEQFF. The chain recombines TRBV19 with TRBJ2-1; TRBD1 agrees at 11 bases. Germline V gene lookup returns CDR1 LNHDA and CDR2 SQIVND (reference sequence). The CDR3 extends over 15 amino acids. The trim removed 9 bases at V and 8 bases at J, leaving 12 bases unmatched. Using reference TRBV19 and TRBJ2-1 for the parts outside the CDR3, the full variable domain is DGGITQSPKYLFRKEGQNVTLSCEQNLNHDAMYWYRQDPGQGLRLIYYSQIVNDFQKGDIAEGYSVSREKKESFPLTVTSAQKNPTAFYLCASSRPGQGVDEQFFGPGTRLTVL.

Worth noting for this clone: At the DNA level, this CDR3 is encoded by other sequences in the same sample as well. The chain joins TRBV5-1 to TRBJ2-7; TRBD2 is a possible D gene (5 bases). Germline V lookup: CDR1 SGHRS, CDR2 YFSETQ. V was shortened by 0 bases and J by 2 bases, with 9 bases between the two germline ends. The length of the CDR3 is 14 residues. In DNA, the CDR3 is TGCGCCAGCAGCTTGGTTGGAGGTCCCTACGAGCAGTACTTC. Residues: CASSLVGGPYEQYF.

This clone was seen only once. This sample includes further DNA sequences coding for the same CDR3. The genes are TRBV7-9 and TRBJ2-2; D ambiguous. The CDR3 has 12 residues. V gave up 3 bases and J gave up 6 bases, with 5 bases separating them. The germline CDR1 and CDR2 sequences are SEHNR and FQNEAQ (reference sequence). CDR3 bases: TGTGCCAGCAGCTTTGGGTCCGGGGAGCTGTTTTTT. It codes for CASSFGSGELFF.

J is TRBJ2-7 and V is TRBV19; D perhaps matches TRBD2 (5 bases). The germline gives CDR1 LNHDA, CDR2 SQIVND (reference sequence). Trimming cost V 0 bases and J 3 bases, with 9 bases left between them. The CDR3 is 14 amino acids. DNA for the CDR3: TGTGCCAGTAGTATAGAGAGCGGCTACTACGAGCAGTACTTC. It encodes CASSIESGYYEQYF.

A word on this clone: The same CDR3 arises from other DNA sequences in this sample as well. This rearrangement joins TRBV7-6 to TRBJ2-1; TRBD2 matches at 14 bases. Germline V gene data show CDR1 as SGHVS and CDR2 as FNYEAQ. This CDR3 has 17 amino acids. The ends lost 5 bases at V and 1 base at J; junction bases unmatched: 4. In DNA, the CDR3 is TGTGCCAGCAGCCGGACTAGCGGGAGGTCTTCCTACAATGAGCAGTTCTTC. Residues: CASSRTSGRSSYNEQFF. The variable domain in full, with the rest retrieved from reference TRBV7-6 and TRBJ2-1, is GAGVSQSPRYKVTKRGQDVALRCDPISGHVSLYWYRQALGQGPEFLTYFNYEAQQDKSGLPNDRFSAERPEGSISTLTIQRTEQRDSAMYRCASSRTSGRSSYNEQFFGPGTRLTVL.

The rearrangement links TRBV5-1 to TRBJ2-7; 8 nucleotides align to TRBD1. Germline V gene data show CDR1 as SGHRS and CDR2 as YFSETQ. This CDR3 spans 17 amino acids. Losses at the gene ends were 0 bases for V and 2 bases for J; bases not matched to a gene: 10. CDR3 protein: CASSLGRPGQVTYEQYF. The CDR3 nucleotides are TGCGCCAGCAGCTTGGGCCGGCCGGGACAGGTAACCTACGAGCAGTACTTC.

This clone was counted a few times. The chain uses TRBV25-1 and TRBJ1-1; D gene ambiguous. The ends were cut back, 1 base at V and 3 bases at J, with 6 bases in the middle. The V gene's germline CDR1 is MGHDK and CDR2 SYGVNS. This CDR3 has 13 amino acids. The CDR3 DNA reads as TGTGCCAGCAGTGAATCGGGAGACACTGAAGCTTTCTTT. Translation: CASSESGDTEAFF.

The chain uses TRBV19 and TRBJ1-5, with 11 positions matching TRBD1. This CDR3 has 16 residues. Germline V gene data show CDR1 as LNHDA and CDR2 as SQIVND (reference sequence). V lost 5 bases, J lost 5 bases, and 8 bases stayed unmatched. CDR3 protein: CASSSRGDRGDQPQHF. Written as DNA, the CDR3 is TGTGCCAGTAGTTCTAGGGGGGACAGGGGGGATCAGCCCCAGCATTTT.

The gene calls are TRBV19 and TRBJ1-2, with D possibly TRBD1 on 5 matching bases. Trimming cost V 5 bases and J 0 bases, with 19 bases left between them. Germline V gene sequence: CDR1 LNHDA, CDR2 SQIVND (reference sequence). The CDR3 totals 17 residues. This chain's CDR3 is CASSPLGRGSSNYGYTF. The CDR3 coding sequence is TGTGCCAGTAGTCCCCTAGGAAGGGGATCTTCTAACTATGGCTACACCTTC.

Details on this clone: The sample carries other DNA sequences with the same CDR3. The rearrangement uses TRBV19 and TRBJ2-2; D may be TRBD2 (6 bases). Germline V gene data show CDR1 as LNHDA and CDR2 as SQIVND (reference sequence). V was clipped by 1 base and J by 0 bases, with 6 bases between them. The CDR3 has 15 residues. CDR3 amino acids: CASSIGGTNTGELFF. CDR3 DNA: TGTGCCAGTAGTATAGGCGGGACGAACACCGGGGAGCTGTTTTTT.

The V call is TRBV7-9, the J call TRBJ2-7; D is uncertain. CDR3 length equals 12 residues. Trimming cost V 11 bases and J 3 bases, with 14 bases left between them. The germline gives CDR1 SEHNR, CDR2 FQNEAQ (reference sequence). The CDR3 loop reads CASRQGVYEQYF. The CDR3 DNA reads as TGTGCCTCTCGACAAGGAGTCTACGAGCAGTACTTC.

This rearrangement joins TRBV6-1 to TRBJ2-1; TRBD2 aligns across 7 bases. Trimming took 2 bases from V and 4 from J; bases not matched to a gene: 11. Germline V gives CDR1 MNHNS, CDR2 SASEGT. The CDR3 has 17 amino acids. CDR3 amino acids: CASSEFTGLAVYNEQFF. The DNA for the CDR3 is TGTGCCAGCAGTGAATTCACCGGGCTAGCGGTGTACAATGAGCAGTTCTTC.

This chain links TRBV7-9 with TRBJ2-5; 9 bases line up with TRBD1. The CDR3 consists of 13 residues. The V and J ends lost 5 bases and 3 bases, in that order; junction bases with no gene match: 1. From germline, CDR1 is SEHNR and CDR2 FQNEAQ (reference sequence). The CDR3 nucleotides read TGTGCCAGCAGCACAGGGGGCGAAGAGACCCAGTACTTC. Protein sequence: CASSTGGEETQYF. The full variable domain, its missing parts supplied by reference TRBV7-9 and TRBJ2-5, is DTGVSQNPRHKITKRGQNVTFRCDPISEHNRLYWYRQTLGQGPEFLTYFQNEAQLEKSRLLSDRFSAERPKGSFSTLEIQRTEQGDSAMYLCASSTGGEETQYFGPGTRLLVL.

The chain uses TRBV7-8 and TRBJ2-7; tentative D call: TRBD2 (6 bases). The V end lost 5 bases, the J end lost 3 bases, and 17 bases lay between the germline ends. The CDR3 has 15 residues. Germline V gene data show CDR1 as SGHVS and CDR2 as FQNEAQ. In nucleotides, the CDR3 is TGTGCCAGCAGCATCTACCGGGACTCCCGCTACGAGCAGTACTTC. This encodes CASSIYRDSRYEQYF.

V gene TRBV6-5 combines with J gene TRBJ2-7; D might be TRBD2 (5 bases). Trimming took off 4 bases at V and 3 bases at J, with 10 bases between the two ends. The CDR3 extends over 13 amino acids. CDR1 and CDR2 from the germline V gene are MNHEY and SVGAGI. For the CDR3, the DNA is TGTGCCAGCAGTTCGACCGGGGTCTACGAGCAGTACTTC. Residues: CASSSTGVYEQYF.